This T cell receptor (beta chain) is from a study of Tregs in tolerant kidney transplant recipients. Study-wide results and caveats: Validation in larger populations is needed because few patients were studied. The most relevant donor-specific Treg TCRbeta repertoire apparently came from expansion with activated donor B cells.

Method: immunoSEQ multiplex PCR; TCRdb's copy keeps in-frame clones and lacks some. Of some 69,000 clones detected, roughly 84% appear once; the ten largest clones hold about 4%. About this clone itself: Its antigen is not identified.

Unstimulated Tregs (CD4+CD25+CD127-) and CD4+CD25- non-Tregs were sorted from PBMCs. With V trimmed by 10 bases and J by 10 bases, 1 base remained unmatched. This CDR3 spans 9 amino acids. The germline V gene has CDR1 LNHDA and CDR2 SQIVND (reference sequence). The specimen was CD4+ T cells from blood. The receptor comes from a human donor in good health. V and J are TRBV19 and TRBJ2-1, with 7 bases matching TRBD1. The CDR3 is CATRGEQFF. The DNA for the CDR3 is TGTGCCACCAGGGGGGAGCAGTTCTTC.